A selection of T cell receptor beta chains follows, all from one sample in a study of T-cell reconstitution after alpha-beta-depleted transplantation in children. A single record per CDR3 protein comes from TCRdb applying MiXCR to the PCR reads. In the table there are around 94,000 distinct CDR3 sequences, over 6% of which are singletons. The sequenced sample was PBMCs, obtained before TCRalphabeta/CD19-depleted stem cell transplant. The receptors were sampled from a boy aged 2-9 years with acute lymphoblastic leukemia, due to receive a stem cell transplant. Both conserved end residues are trimmed from each CDR3.

TRBJ1-1 TRBV6-2/TRBV6-3 ASSPSGGPNTEAF
TRBJ2-7 TRBV20-1 SASRGDGSYEQY
TRBJ1-2 TRBV5-1 ASSPDHWGGMNYGYT
TRBJ2-1 TRBV5-1 ASSLTGGPQNEQF
TRBJ1-4 TRBV7-9 ASSFLQGYEKLF
TRBJ2-3 TRBV5-6 ASSSEWQGASTDTQY
TRBJ1-2 TRBV7-8 ASSSSWAGGNGYT
TRBJ1-2 TRBV12-3/TRBV12-4 ASSRMTVNYGYT
TRBJ2-3 TRBV3-1 ATTQDLAGELGTDTQY
TRBJ1-2 TRBV18 ASSPSTSGTGYDGYT
TRBJ1-5 TRBV2 ASSELPGDNQPQH
TRBJ1-2 TRBV5-6 ASSAQGLKNYGYT
TRBJ2-5 TRBV29-1 SVERGGETQY
TRBJ1-1 TRBV29-1 SVVGKAMNTEAF
TRBJ1-5 TRBV29-1 SVEQGSAQH
TRBJ1-6 TRBV5-1 ASSGGEGSYNSPLH
TRBJ2-7 TRBV2 ASSVAGGVSREQY
TRBJ2-1 TRBV29-1 SGGDNEQF
TRBJ2-1 TRBV11-2 ASSLPTADEQF
TRBJ1-1 TRBV28 ATSVTGEAF
TRBJ2-1 TRBV6-1 ASSPGTLYRNEQF
TRBJ2-2 TRBV10-3 AIRTPGTGVTGELF